What follows are 16 T cell receptor beta chains derived from one specimen sequenced in a study of cytomegalovirus exposure and HLA in healthy donors (dated by TCRdb to about 2017). Receptor amplification or capture employed the immunoSEQ multiplex PCR assay. For the multiplex PCR, a mixture combining 60 forward primers for TCR Vbeta segments and 13 reverse primers for TCR Jbeta segments was used. TCRdb mirrors the immuneACCESS table, restricted to in-frame sequences. Some clones are absent from its copies; in checked studies, under half trace to an unresolved V gene, and the reason for the others is unknown. Here the sample has 100,000 or so clones; about four fifths occur a single time. About 1.9% of the sample is held by the ten biggest clonotypes. The sequencing sample was made of PBMCs. Receptors originate from a woman aged 40 to 50 in good health and CMV-seronegative.

A note on this clone: Other nucleotide sequences from this sample produce the same CDR3. This chain joins TRBV2 and TRBJ2-3, with 11 bases aligning to TRBD2. Germline assignment: CDR1 SNHLY and CDR2 FYNNEI. V was clipped by 8 bases and J by 1 base; unmatched bases: 2. This CDR3 is 14 amino acids long. The CDR3 region is CASSGLAGTDTQYF. CDR3 DNA sequence: TGTGCCAGCTCGGGACTAGCGGGCACAGATACGCAGTATTTT.

This clone appeared a single time. V usage is TRBV30 and J usage is TRBJ1-2; TRBD1 aligns across 11 bases. With 8 bases clipped from V and 7 bases from J, the junction kept 3 bases outside the gene matches. Germline-derived CDR1 and CDR2 are GTSNPN and SVGIG (reference sequence). This CDR3 has 11 residues. The CDR3 DNA is TGTGCCCGAGGGACAGGGGGTGGCTACACCTTC. Its protein is CARGTGGGYTF. The full variable domain, rest sourced from reference TRBV30 and TRBJ1-2, is SQTIHQWPATLVQPVGSPLSLECTVEGTSNPNLYWYRQAAGRGLQLLFYSVGIGQISSEVPQNLSASRPQDRQFILSSKKLLLSDSGFYLCARGTGGGYTFGSGTRLTVV.

V and J are TRBV7-9 and TRBJ2-5; D is perhaps TRBD1 (6 bases). Germline V lookup: CDR1 SEHNR, CDR2 FQNEAQ (reference sequence). Trimming took off 1 base at V and 3 bases at J, with 12 bases between the two ends. The CDR3 is 15 residues long. DNA for the CDR3: TGTGCCAGCAGCTTAGGTAGGACAGAAGAAGAGACCCAGTACTTC. It is translated as CASSLGRTEEETQYF.

The chain uses TRBV15 and TRBJ2-1; D gene ambiguous. V was shortened by 5 bases and J by 4 bases, with 9 bases between the two germline ends. Germline values: CDR1 LNHNV, CDR2 YYDKDF (reference sequence). CDR3 length: 13 residues. The CDR3: CATSLTIYNEQFF. CDR3 DNA sequence: TGTGCCACCAGCCTGACAATTTACAATGAGCAGTTCTTC.

A note on this clone: Other DNA sequences from this sample encode an identical CDR3 as well. The rearrangement joins TRBV29-1 to TRBJ1-2; 8 positions agree with TRBD1. Germline-derived CDR1 and CDR2 are SQVTM and ANQGSEA. After removal of 6 bases from V and 4 bases from J, the junction contained 10 bases not matched to a gene. This CDR3 spans 14 amino acids. CDR3 sequence reads: CSVTDRDSGYGYTF. CDR3 in DNA: TGCAGCGTCACGGACAGGGACTCTGGCTATGGCTACACCTTC.

V is TRBV15 and J is TRBJ1-2; unclear D gene. The CDR3 extends over 13 amino acids. Trimming left V 5 bases short and J 0 bases short, with 7 bases between. Germline V gene lookup returns CDR1 LNHNV and CDR2 YYDKDF (reference sequence). The CDR3 region is CATSVLANYGYTF. CDR3 in DNA: TGTGCCACCAGCGTCCTAGCTAACTATGGCTACACCTTC.

The chain links TRBV9 to TRBJ2-1; 12 positions match TRBD2. The CDR3 spans 17 residues. Unmatched junction bases numbered 7, after V lost 3 bases and J lost 3 bases. CDR1 is SGDLS, CDR2 YYNGEE, per germline. DNA of the CDR3: TGTGCCAGCAGCGGGACTAGCGGGGAGTGGGACTACAATGAGCAGTTCTTC. Residues: CASSGTSGEWDYNEQFF.

The sample holds a few counts of this clone. The rearrangement joins TRBV29-1 to TRBJ1-3; tentative D call: TRBD1 (5 bases). The CDR3 totals 12 residues. Germline V gives CDR1 SQVTM, CDR2 ANQGSEA. V lost 4 bases, J lost 4 bases, and 8 bases lay in between. CDR3 sequence: CSVGQGGNTIYF. CDR3 nucleotide sequence: TGCAGCGTTGGTCAGGGAGGAAACACCATATATTTT. Using reference TRBV29-1 and TRBJ1-3 for the parts outside the CDR3, the full variable domain is SAVISQKPSRDICQRGTSLTIQCQVDSQVTMMFWYRQQPGQSLTLIATANQGSEATYESGFVIDKFPISRPNLTFSTLTVSNMSPEDSSIYLCSVGQGGNTIYFGEGSWLTVV.

The rearrangement links TRBV6-1 to TRBJ1-5; D not resolved. In germline, CDR1 is MNHNS, CDR2 SASEGT. There are 15 residues in the CDR3. Trimming removed 5 bases at V and 0 bases at J, with 11 bases between. In DNA, the CDR3 is TGTGCCAGCAGTCAGGTTGGCTATAGCAATCAGCCCCAGCATTTT. Its protein is CASSQVGYSNQPQHF.

In its sample, this clone was seen a few times. V gene TRBV19 combines with J gene TRBJ2-3, with D possibly TRBD2 on 5 matching bases. The CDR3 totals 14 residues. V was shortened by 3 bases and J by 6 bases, with 13 bases between the two germline ends. Germline V gene sequence: CDR1 LNHDA, CDR2 SQIVND (reference sequence). CDR3 region: CASSISGLEDTQYF. CDR3 sequence (DNA): TGTGCCAGTAGTATTTCGGGGTTGGAGGATACGCAGTATTTT.

This chain joins TRBV4-1 and TRBJ2-2, with D tentatively TRBD2 (5 bases). V lost 3 bases and J 7 bases, leaving 18 bases between the germline ends. The CDR3 length is 16 residues. Germline CDR1 and CDR2: MGHRA and YSYEKL. The CDR3 loop reads CASSQPIGGVGGELFF. The CDR3 DNA reads TGCGCCAGCAGCCAGCCAATTGGAGGCGTAGGCGGGGAGCTGTTTTTT.

The table lists this clone with a few counts. The genes are TRBV11-2 and TRBJ2-5, with a weak D call TRBD1 (6 bases). TRBJ2-7 explains the end of the DNA better; the J call may be wrong. The CDR3 is made up of 14 amino acids. Looked up from germline, CDR1 is SGHAT and CDR2 is FQNNGV. CDR3 sequence: CASTLPTGTYEQYF. The CDR3 DNA sequence: TGTGCCAGCACCCTCCCGACAGGAACCTACGAGCAGTACTTC.

This clone was seen more than once but under ten times. The CDR3 nucleotides read TGTGCCAGCAGCTTGACACTAGAAAACACTGAAGCTTTCTTT. This encodes CASSLTLENTEAFF. The chain has TRBV7-9 and TRBJ1-1; D uncertain. This CDR3 has 14 residues. V lost 3 bases, J lost 2 bases, and 10 bases lay in between. The germline V gene has CDR1 SEHNR and CDR2 FQNEAQ (reference sequence).

The chain is built from TRBV6-5 and TRBJ2-7, with 10 bases that match TRBD1. CDR3 size: 14 residues. J gave up 6 bases and V 6 bases, and 8 bases lay outside the gene matches. The V gene's germline CDR1 is MNHEY and CDR2 SVGAGI. CDR3 DNA sequence: TGTGCCAGCAGATTTACCGGACAGGGGGGCGAGCAGTACTTC. This gives the protein CASRFTGQGGEQYF.

This clone came up once. This chain links TRBV5-4 with TRBJ1-1; TRBD1 might be the D (6 bases). Trimming shortened V by 4 bases and J by 2 bases, and 12 bases separated the two germline ends. Germline CDR1 SGHNT, CDR2 YYREEE (reference sequence). This CDR3 region has 14 residues. The DNA for the CDR3 is TGTGCCAGCAGCCTCAGGGGTGTTAACACTGAAGCTTTCTTT. As protein: CASSLRGVNTEAFF.

V and J are TRBV5-1 and TRBJ1-4; D is undetermined. The ends were cut back, 1 base at V and 0 bases at J, with 7 bases in the middle. CDR3 length: 15 amino acids. Germline values: CDR1 SGHRS, CDR2 YFSETQ. CDR3 amino acids: CASSLLGATNEKLFF. The DNA of the CDR3 is TGCGCCAGCAGCTTGTTGGGCGCAACTAATGAAAAACTGTTTTTT. Based on the CDR3 plus reference TRBV5-1 and TRBJ1-4, the full variable domain is KAGVTQTPRYLIKTRGQQVTLSCSPISGHRSVSWYQQTPGQGLQFLFEYFSETQRNKGNFPGRFSGRQFSNSRSEMNVSTLELGDSALYLCASSLLGATNEKLFFGSGTQLSVL.